This T cell receptor beta chain originates from a study of metastatic and nonmetastatic thyroid tumors. V lost 11 bases to trimming and J lost 0 bases, with 13 bases between them. In germline, CDR1 is SNHLY, CDR2 FYNNEI. The CDR3 sequence is 13 residues long. Each patient went into thyroid surgery without having received any treatment. MiXCR re-clonotyped the PCR reads for TCRdb. Among fewer than 100,000 clones listed, around 14% were seen once. The sequenced material came from blood. The chain carries TRBV2 and TRBJ1-2; unclear D gene. This TCR was sampled from a female donor with papillary thyroid cancer or a benign thyroid nodule (not recorded which). Some clones in this sample may be carry-over from other donors' samples. Here the CDR3 DNA reads TGTGCCCGGAGCGTCCGAGCTAACTATGGCTACACCTTC. It yields the protein CARSVRANYGYTF.